This T cell receptor (beta chain) appears in the sequencing data of a study of CD8 T cells in Susac syndrome. This CDR3 has 14 amino acids. The ends were cut back, 4 bases at V and 2 bases at J, with 12 bases in the middle. Germline V lookup: CDR1 SNHLY, CDR2 FYNNEI. The authors carried out high-throughput sequencing of TCR beta. They applied it to CD8+ and CD4+ T cells obtained from blood. Patients with Susac syndrome met the recently defined diagnostic criteria for definite or probable disease. Random hexamers were used to reverse transcribe an amount of roughly 0.45 to 1 ug RNA. Multiplex PCR with immunoSEQ amplified the TCR beta CDR3 across 54 Vbeta and 13 Jbeta. TCRdb re-called the immunoSEQ multiplex PCR reads through MiXCR, storing one row per CDR3 protein. The sample holds fewer than 150,000 distinct CDR3 sequences; over 90% are singletons and the top ten take 0.18%.

The rearrangement links TRBV2 to TRBJ2-7; D may be TRBD1 or TRBD2 (5 bases each). The TCR originated in a human donor with Susac syndrome. The sequenced sample consisted of CD8+ T cells from PBMCs. In nucleotides, the CDR3 is TGTGCCAGCAGTGGAGGGACGGCCGCCTACGAGCAGTACTTC. It yields the protein CASSGGTAAYEQYF.